This T cell receptor (beta chain) is drawn from a study of neoadjuvant nivolumab and ipilimumab in lung cancer. This table comes from immunoSEQ multiplex PCR, and its TCRdb copy is limited to in-frame clones, with some not included. Here the sample spans fewer than 20,000 clones, about 87% being singletons. V lost 0 bases to trimming and J lost 5 bases, with 9 bases between them. This CDR3 is 14 amino acids long. The germline V gene has CDR1 SGHRS and CDR2 YFSETQ. The V call is TRBV5-1, the J call TRBJ2-1; D is ambiguous. The clonotype comes from an adult with non-small cell lung cancer. The starting material was peripheral blood, obtained before neoadjuvant nivolumab, alone or with ipilimumab. The CDR3 DNA reads TGCGCCAGCAGCTTGGATGGCGGAGACAATGAGCAGTTCTTC. It codes for CASSLDGGDNEQFF.